Each of the 20 T cell receptor beta chains below was sequenced from the same sample in a study of blood T cell repertoires in COVID-19 (dated by TCRdb to 2018 to 2020). Libraries were built with the immunoSEQ multiplex PCR assay. Here the immuneACCESS table is served through TCRdb, limited to in-frame sequences with V and J called. Missing clones are a known gap in these copies; in checked studies unresolved V genes cover under half, and the rest lacks a known reason. The sample yields 250,000 to 300,000 clones; around 86% were counted once. Under 3.5% of the sample is in the top ten clones. What was sequenced was peripheral blood. The receptors derive from a woman in her twenties or thirties with active or convalescent COVID-19.

The chain joins TRBV6-6 to TRBJ1-5; the D is unclear. The CDR3 runs to 13 residues. V shed 6 bases and J shed 0 bases, with 6 bases lying between them. Germline CDR1 reads MNHNY; CDR2 reads SVGAGI (reference sequence). The CDR3 DNA follows: TGTGCCAGCAGCTCCGGTAGCAATCAGCCCCAGCATTTT. This encodes CASSSGSNQPQHF.

J is TRBJ1-1 and V is TRBV7-2; tentatively, D is TRBD1 (6 bases). Trimming removed 1 base from V and 5 bases from J, with 8 bases in between. Germline loops: CDR1 SGHTA, CDR2 FQGNSA. The CDR3 spans 13 residues. The CDR3 nucleotides read TGTGCCAGCAGCTTAGAGCAGGGGACTGAAGCTTTCTTT. Residues: CASSLEQGTEAFF.

In DNA form, the CDR3 reads TGTGCCAGCAGGGGCCGACAGAACTATGGCTACACCTTC. Its translation is CASRGRQNYGYTF. The chain combines TRBV2 with TRBJ1-2; D is perhaps TRBD1 (5 bases). Germline-derived CDR1 and CDR2 are SNHLY and FYNNEI. V gave up 6 bases and J gave up 2 bases, with 10 bases separating them. The CDR3 totals 13 residues.

This clone was detected once. V gene TRBV4-2 combines with J gene TRBJ2-3; D is possibly TRBD1 (7 bases). The CDR3 totals 14 residues. The ends were cut back, 4 bases at V and 5 bases at J, with 13 bases in the middle. Germline CDR1 reads LGHNA; CDR2 reads YNFKEQ. The CDR3 here is CASSPGGRGDTQYF. In DNA form, the CDR3 reads TGTGCCAGCAGCCCAGGGGGGCGGGGAGATACGCAGTATTTT.

CDR3: CASSQVRTGANVLTF. Written as DNA, the CDR3 is TGCGCCAGCAGCCAAGTGAGGACTGGGGCCAACGTCCTGACTTTC. This sequence joins TRBV4-1 and TRBJ2-6; D is uncertain. The CDR3 consists of 15 residues. V was clipped by 1 base and J by 2 bases, with 6 bases between them. CDR1 is MGHRA and CDR2 is YSYEKL in the germline V gene.

J is TRBJ2-2 and V is TRBV6-5; D possibly corresponds to TRBD1 (5 bases). The germline gives CDR1 MNHEY, CDR2 SVGAGI. The CDR3 is made up of 15 amino acids. The V end lost 8 bases, the J end lost 7 bases, and 20 bases lay between the germline ends. This CDR3 is CASSQGRAVGGELFF. The CDR3 DNA reads TGTGCCAGCTCACAAGGCAGGGCCGTGGGCGGGGAGCTGTTTTTT.

The chain recombines TRBV11-2 with TRBJ1-5; D is uncertain. Between the trimmed V and J ends, which lost 5 bases and 1 base, there was a span of 6 bases. This CDR3 is 13 amino acids long. CDR1 and CDR2 (germline): SGHAT, FQNNGV. The DNA for the CDR3 is TGTGCCAGCAGCATCCAGAGCAATCAGCCCCAGCATTTT. It encodes CASSIQSNQPQHF.

This clone has more than one count but fewer than ten. The V call is TRBV6-6, the J call TRBJ2-2; TRBD2 aligns across 9 bases. CDR1 and CDR2 from the germline V gene are MNHNY and SVGAGI (reference sequence). This CDR3 has 16 residues. Trimming at V came to 6 bases and at J to 6 bases, leaving 11 bases not matched to a gene. The CDR3 protein is CASSSGTSPLAGELFF. The CDR3 DNA follows: TGTGCCAGCAGCTCCGGGACTAGCCCCTTGGCCGGGGAGCTGTTTTTT.

The chain combines TRBV28 with TRBJ2-7; TRBD1 matches 7 bases. Per the germline V gene, CDR1 is MDHEN and CDR2 is SYDVKM. The CDR3 covers 15 residues. V lost 5 bases to trimming and J lost 1 base; unmatched junction nucleotides: 8. DNA of the CDR3: TGTGCCAGCAGTATTACAGGGGCGTTATCCTACGAGCAGTACTTC. Encoded protein: CASSITGALSYEQYF.

The chain carries TRBV10-3 and TRBJ1-4; tentative D call: TRBD1 (6 bases). V was pared by 3 bases and J by 5 bases, with 13 bases between. Germline loops: CDR1 ENHRY, CDR2 SYGVKD. The CDR3 extends over 15 amino acids. The CDR3, as DNA: TGTGCCATCAGTGATAATAGGGGGGGGAATGAAAAACTGTTTTTT. This codes for CAISDNRGGNEKLFF.

This clone occurred once. The V call is TRBV2, the J call TRBJ1-2; 9 nucleotides align to TRBD1. Germline V lookup: CDR1 SNHLY, CDR2 FYNNEI. The CDR3 contains 13 residues. Trimming removed 7 bases from V and 2 bases from J; junction bases left unmatched: 2. The CDR3 nucleotides are TGTGCCAGCACGGACAGGGGAAACTATGGCTACACCTTC. Protein sequence: CASTDRGNYGYTF.

In its sample, this clone was seen a few times. The chain has TRBV27 and TRBJ2-7; maybe TRBD2 (5 bases). Trimming shortened V by 6 bases and J by 2 bases, and 14 bases separated the two germline ends. Per germline, CDR1 MNHEY and CDR2 SMNVEV (reference sequence). The CDR3 spans 14 residues. The CDR3 DNA sequence: TGTGCCAGCAGCCCGACCCCGGGAACCTACGAGCAGTACTTC. Translated, it gives CASSPTPGTYEQYF.

In nucleotides, the CDR3 is TGTGCCAGCAGCGGCGGGACAGGGGTTACGTCACCCCTCCACTTT. Translating gives CASSGGTGVTSPLHF. The chain carries TRBV9 and TRBJ1-6, with 10 bases matching TRBD1. J lost 10 bases, V lost 3 bases, and 7 bases had no gene match. This CDR3 has 15 amino acids. Germline CDR1 and CDR2: SGDLS and YYNGEE. Filled out from reference TRBV9 and TRBJ1-6, the complete variable domain reads DSGVTQTPKHLITATGQRVTLRCSPRSGDLSVYWYQQSLDQGLQFLIQYYNGEERAKGNILERFSAQQFPDLHSELNLSSLELGDSALYFCASSGGTGVTSPLHFGNGTRLTVT.

This clone appeared a single time. Here the CDR3 reads CASSLGQGDGYTF. In DNA form, the CDR3 reads TGTGCCAGCAGCCTGGGACAGGGGGATGGCTACACCTTC. J is TRBJ1-2 and V is TRBV3-1 (or the pseudogene TRBV3-2), with 11 bases identical to TRBD1. The germline V gene encodes CDR1 LGHDT and CDR2 YNNKEL (reference sequence). The CDR3 is 13 residues long. V lost 4 bases to trimming and J lost 6 bases; unmatched junction nucleotides: 1.

J is TRBJ2-5 and V is TRBV18; 9 bases fit TRBD2. This CDR3 is built from 17 residues. Unmatched junction bases numbered 12, after V lost 2 bases and J lost 5 bases. Germline V CDR1 and CDR2: KGHSH, LQKENI. The CDR3 bases are TGTGCCAGCTCACCAGGGCTAGCGGGGTCCCTCGGGGAGACCCAGTACTTC. It encodes CASSPGLAGSLGETQYF.

V gene TRBV28 combines with J gene TRBJ1-1, with 7 nucleotides matching TRBD1. Per germline, CDR1 MDHEN and CDR2 SYDVKM. The CDR3 totals 13 residues. The trim removed 7 bases at V and 11 bases at J, leaving 13 bases unmatched. CDR3 sequence: CASKERRGQSAFF. The CDR3 nucleotides read TGTGCCAGCAAGGAACGAAGGGGGCAGAGCGCTTTCTTT.

This chain links TRBV4-3 with TRBJ2-3; TRBD1 might be the D (6 bases). Germline V gene lookup returns CDR1 LGHNA and CDR2 YSLEER. The CDR3 runs to 15 residues. Trimming left V 0 bases short and J 3 bases short, with 10 bases between. This CDR3 is CASSQDRGRTDTQYF. The CDR3 DNA follows: TGCGCCAGCAGCCAAGACAGGGGCAGGACAGATACGCAGTATTTT.

V gene TRBV7-3 combines with J gene TRBJ1-1, with 8 bases fitting TRBD1. Germline CDR1 and CDR2: SGHTA and FQGTGA. The CDR3 consists of 16 residues. J lost 1 base, V lost 1 base, and 5 bases had no gene match. This CDR3 reads CASSLNPGQGNTEAFF. The CDR3 DNA reads TGTGCCAGCAGCTTAAACCCCGGACAGGGGAACACTGAAGCTTTCTTT.

The chain uses TRBV15 and TRBJ2-2; 11 bases map to TRBD1. V lost 5 bases, J lost 6 bases, and 5 bases stayed unmatched. The germline V gene has CDR1 LNHNV and CDR2 YYDKDF (reference sequence). This CDR3 spans 15 amino acids. The CDR3 coding sequence is TGTGCCACCAGCGAAGGACAGGGGGCACCCGGGGAGCTGTTTTTT. It specifies CATSEGQGAPGELFF.

The chain employs TRBV19 and TRBJ1-3, with D hard to call. This CDR3 has 13 residues. Germline loops: CDR1 LNHDA, CDR2 SQIVND (reference sequence). V was pared by 5 bases and J by 0 bases, with 5 bases between. The CDR3 here is CASSADSGNTIYF. The CDR3 DNA follows: TGTGCCAGTAGTGCAGACTCTGGAAACACCATATATTTT.